One sample yielded the 27 T cell receptor beta chains listed below, sequenced in a study of CD8+ T cells in alopecia areata. The sequencing template was cDNA reverse transcribed from extracted RNA. The assay was immunoSEQ multiplex PCR, and TCRdb's table has in-frame clones only and misses some. This sample has 150,000 to 200,000 clones, with around three fifths found just once. The sample's treatment: oral pan-JAK inhibitor, 5-10 mg twice daily. The specimen comprised CD4+ T cells sorted from blood, sampled between weeks 47 and 50, from a patient treated with tofacitinib. The receptors derive from a human donor with alopecia areata.

The CDR3 is CAWSNKGTRGSYEQYF. The CDR3 coding sequence is TGTGCCTGGAGTAATAAAGGGACCAGGGGGTCCTACGAGCAGTACTTC. This chain joins TRBV30 and TRBJ2-7; the match to TRBD1 covers 7 bases. CDR3 length: 16 amino acids. Germline V gives CDR1 GTSNPN, CDR2 SVGIG (reference sequence). V lost 2 bases, J lost 1 base, and 11 bases stayed unmatched.

This chain joins TRBV30 and TRBJ1-1; D remains ambiguous. Germline lookup yields CDR1 GTSNPN and CDR2 SVGIG (reference sequence). Deletions cut 4 bases from V and 0 bases from J, with 6 bases between. The CDR3 runs to 12 residues. CDR3 region: CAWKPMNTEAFF. As DNA, the CDR3 is TGTGCCTGGAAACCTATGAACACTGAAGCTTTCTTT. The variable domain in full, with the rest retrieved from reference TRBV30 and TRBJ1-1, is SQTIHQWPATLVQPVGSPLSLECTVEGTSNPNLYWYRQAAGRGLQLLFYSVGIGQISSEVPQNLSASRPQDRQFILSSKKLLLSDSGFYLCAWKPMNTEAFFGQGTRLTVV.

V and J are TRBV4-3 and TRBJ1-6, with D possibly matching TRBD1 (5 bases). Trimming took 0 bases from V and 7 from J, leaving 10 bases between them. The CDR3 has 15 amino acids. Germline V gene data show CDR1 as LGHNA and CDR2 as YSLEER. CDR3 region: CASSQDGAANSPLHF. The CDR3 DNA sequence: TGCGCCAGCAGCCAAGATGGGGCGGCGAATTCACCCCTCCACTTT.

The gene calls are TRBV4-3 and TRBJ2-2; 7 bases fit TRBD2. J lost 6 bases, V lost 0 bases, and 7 bases had no gene match. There are 16 residues in the CDR3. The germline V gene encodes CDR1 LGHNA and CDR2 YSLEER. Here the CDR3 reads CASSQEGPGGAGELFF. For the CDR3, the DNA is TGCGCCAGCAGCCAAGAAGGGCCGGGAGGCGCCGGGGAGCTGTTTTTT.

This clone was observed a handful of times. A read error may produce the germline difference seen at one junction end. The chain employs TRBV5-4 and TRBJ1-1; the match to TRBD1 covers 10 bases. Germline CDR1 reads SGHNT; CDR2 reads YYREEE (reference sequence). This CDR3 has 13 amino acids. The CDR3 region is CASSLGQGAEDFF. CDR3 nucleotide sequence: TGTGCCAGCAGCTTGGGACAGGGGGCTGAAGATTTCTTT.

The table lists this clone with many counts. This chain uses TRBV10-2 with TRBJ2-1; 13 bases match TRBD2. V shed 6 bases, J shed 5 bases, and the junction held 1 base outside the gene matches. CDR3 size: 14 residues. Germline CDR1 and CDR2: WSHSY and SAAADI. CDR3 protein: CASRGLAGHNEQFF. In nucleotides, the CDR3 is TGCGCCAGCAGGGGACTAGCGGGGCACAATGAGCAGTTCTTC.

The rearrangement uses TRBV29-1 and TRBJ1-2, with 7 nucleotides matching TRBD1. CDR1 and CDR2 from the germline V gene are SQVTM and ANQGSEA. The CDR3 extends over 14 amino acids. V gave up 3 bases and J gave up 5 bases; unmatched junction bases: 9. CDR3 sequence: CSVDYGTEPYGYTF. The CDR3 bases are TGCAGCGTTGATTATGGGACAGAGCCTTATGGCTACACCTTC. Full variable domain (outside the CDR3, taken from reference TRBV29-1 and TRBJ1-2): SAVISQKPSRDICQRGTSLTIQCQVDSQVTMMFWYRQQPGQSLTLIATANQGSEATYESGFVIDKFPISRPNLTFSTLTVSNMSPEDSSIYLCSVDYGTEPYGYTFGSGTRLTVV.

This chain connects TRBV29-1 to TRBJ2-4; the D gene is possibly TRBD2 (5 bases). Germline CDR1 is SQVTM and CDR2 is ANQGSEA. The CDR3 contains 12 residues. Trimming pared 5 bases from V and 5 bases from J, leaving 10 bases between. In nucleotides, the CDR3 is TGCAGCGTTCGGGAAGTGGAAAACATTCAGTACTTC. This sequence encodes CSVREVENIQYF.

This clone has just a few counts. The CDR3 nucleotides are TGTGCCAGCACAGTCAAAAGCCATCAGCCCCAGCATTTT. It translates to CASTVKSHQPQHF. This chain connects TRBV27 to TRBJ1-5; D remains unclear. Germline V lookup: CDR1 MNHEY, CDR2 SMNVEV (reference sequence). This CDR3 has 13 residues. V lost 7 bases to trimming and J lost 5 bases, with 12 bases between them.

This clone appeared a few times. The V call is TRBV29-1, the J call TRBJ2-5, with a weak D call TRBD1 (6 bases). This CDR3 spans 15 amino acids. Germline lookup yields CDR1 SQVTM and CDR2 ANQGSEA. V gave up 5 bases and J gave up 4 bases, with 20 bases separating them. This CDR3 reads CSVTDPTGTGETQYF. The CDR3 DNA follows: TGCAGCGTTACCGATCCTACAGGGACGGGAGAGACCCAGTACTTC.

In its sample, this clone was seen a few times. The rearrangement joins TRBV29-1 to TRBJ2-6; D is possibly TRBD1 (5 bases). CDR3 size: 15 residues. Germline V gene lookup returns CDR1 SQVTM and CDR2 ANQGSEA. V lost 4 bases to trimming and J lost 2 bases, with 12 bases between them. CDR3 nucleotide sequence: TGCAGCGTTGCACAGGCTTTCCCTGGGGCCAACGTCCTGACTTTC. This translates into CSVAQAFPGANVLTF.

The sample holds one count of this clone. This chain connects TRBV7-8 to TRBJ1-2; 8 positions agree with TRBD1. This CDR3 spans 17 amino acids. With 5 bases clipped from V and 3 bases from J, the junction kept 14 bases outside the gene matches. Germline V lookup: CDR1 SGHVS, CDR2 FQNEAQ. CDR3 nucleotides: TGTGCCAGCAGCCCCTCACCACCCTCGACAGGGGACTATGGCTACACCTTC. Translated, it gives CASSPSPPSTGDYGYTF.

The rearrangement uses TRBV7-3 and TRBJ1-1; D remains ambiguous. The CDR3 runs to 13 residues. Germline-derived CDR1 and CDR2 are SGHTA and FQGTGA. V lost 5 bases to trimming and J lost 0 bases, with 7 bases between them. The CDR3 DNA is TGTGCCAGCAGCATGGGGTTGAACACTGAAGCTTTCTTT. This encodes CASSMGLNTEAFF. Full variable domain (remainder filled in from reference TRBV7-3 and TRBJ1-1): GAGVSQTPSNKVTEKGKYVELRCDPISGHTALYWYRQSLGQGPEFLIYFQGTGAADDSGLPNDRFFAVRPEGSVSTLKIQRTERGDSAVYLCASSMGLNTEAFFGQGTRLTVV.

The V and J genes are TRBV30 and TRBJ1-1; D call uncertain. Germline lookup yields CDR1 GTSNPN and CDR2 SVGIG (reference sequence). V shed 0 bases and J shed 0 bases, with 14 bases lying between them. This CDR3 spans 16 amino acids. CDR3 sequence reads: CAWSVLSRVLNTEAFF. The CDR3 bases are TGTGCCTGGAGTGTACTTTCTCGCGTTTTGAACACTGAAGCTTTCTTT.

V gene TRBV18 combines with J gene TRBJ2-5, with D possibly matching TRBD2 (6 bases). The CDR3 runs 13 residues. With 3 bases removed from V and 5 bases from J, the gap between germline ends came to 10 bases. Germline assignment: CDR1 KGHSH and CDR2 LQKENI. CDR3 bases: TGTGCCAGCTCACCCAGGCTAGCGGAGACCCAGTACTTC. Encoded protein: CASSPRLAETQYF.

This chain links TRBV2 with TRBJ1-1; D perhaps matches TRBD1 (6 bases). This CDR3 has 14 residues. Germline V lookup: CDR1 SNHLY, CDR2 FYNNEI. V was cut by 7 bases and J by 4 bases, with 16 bases left in between. CDR3 protein: CASIQGGGSTEAFF. DNA for the CDR3: TGTGCCAGCATACAGGGTGGGGGTAGCACTGAAGCTTTCTTT.

Only a few counts were recorded for this clone. The V call is TRBV29-1, the J call TRBJ2-5; no clear D. CDR3 size: 12 residues. V shed 7 bases and J shed 6 bases, with 15 bases lying between them. Germline-derived CDR1 and CDR2 are SQVTM and ANQGSEA. The chain's CDR3 is CSASKSAKTQYF. The CDR3 nucleotides read TGCAGCGCCAGTAAGTCGGCCAAGACCCAGTACTTC.

The rearrangement uses TRBV15 and TRBJ2-7; no definite D call. Germline V lookup: CDR1 LNHNV, CDR2 YYDKDF (reference sequence). CDR3 size: 14 residues. Deletions cut 0 bases from V and 2 bases from J, with 8 bases between. Here the CDR3 DNA reads TGTGCCACCAGCAGAGATCCGGAAGCCTACGAGCAGTACTTC. This gives the protein CATSRDPEAYEQYF.

The chain combines TRBV30 with TRBJ2-1, with D possibly TRBD1 on 5 matching bases. Germline V lookup: CDR1 GTSNPN, CDR2 SVGIG (reference sequence). The CDR3 is 11 residues long. V lost 6 bases and J lost 8, with 11 bases in between. CDR3 sequence (DNA): TGTGCCTGTGGGGCCGGAGATGAGCAGTTCTTC. It encodes CACGAGDEQFF.

V usage is TRBV27 and J usage is TRBJ1-6, with 10 nucleotides matching TRBD1. The length of the CDR3 is 17 residues. CDR1 and CDR2 (germline): MNHEY, SMNVEV (reference sequence). Losses at the gene ends were 6 bases for V and 9 bases for J; bases not matched to a gene: 14. The CDR3 DNA is TGTGCCAGCAGCTCACCGACCGGGACAGGGGTGATTTCACCCCTCCACTTT. Protein product: CASSSPTGTGVISPLHF.

The CDR3 sequence is CASRPTDGANVLTF. Here the CDR3 DNA reads TGTGCCAGCAGACCTACGGACGGGGCCAACGTCCTGACTTTC. The rearrangement uses TRBV7-2 and TRBJ2-6; D gene uncertain. Germline V gives CDR1 SGHTA, CDR2 FQGNSA. Trimming pared 6 bases from V and 4 bases from J, leaving 10 bases between. The CDR3 sequence is 14 residues long.

The chain combines TRBV11-2 with TRBJ1-1; D is uncertain. The CDR3 covers 12 residues. V was shortened by 2 bases and J by 3 bases, with 4 bases between the two germline ends. Germline assignment: CDR1 SGHAT and CDR2 FQNNGV. DNA for the CDR3: TGTGCCAGCAGCTTATTGGACACTGAAGCTTTCTTT. This gives the protein CASSLLDTEAFF.

The chain carries TRBV2 and TRBJ2-5; 7 bases fit TRBD1. V gave up 6 bases and J gave up 5 bases; unmatched junction bases: 6. Per germline, CDR1 SNHLY and CDR2 FYNNEI. This CDR3 region has 13 residues. Here the CDR3 DNA reads TGTGCCAGCAGGATGACAGGGTCGGAGACCCAGTACTTC. It yields the protein CASRMTGSETQYF.

The chain combines TRBV29-1 with TRBJ2-7; weak D call: TRBD1 (6 bases). The CDR3 has 11 amino acids. Germline CDR1 is SQVTM and CDR2 is ANQGSEA. Trimming stripped 6 bases from V and 5 bases from J, with 11 bases between. The CDR3 DNA sequence: TGCAGCGTCAGGGGTTTAGACGAGCAGTACTTC. As protein: CSVRGLDEQYF.

The gene calls are TRBV5-6 and TRBJ2-2; D is possibly TRBD1 (5 bases). This CDR3 contains 16 residues. The ends were cut back, 0 bases at V and 2 bases at J, with 11 bases in the middle. The germline gives CDR1 SGHDT, CDR2 YYEEEE. The CDR3, as DNA: TGTGCCAGCAGCTTGGTTGTGGGGCCTAACACCGGGGAGCTGTTTTTT. This gives the protein CASSLVVGPNTGELFF.

The chain is built from TRBV27 and TRBJ2-5, with D possibly matching TRBD1 (6 bases). The CDR3 sequence is 15 residues long. Between the trimmed V and J ends, which lost 5 bases and 5 bases, there was a span of 18 bases. Germline CDR1 is MNHEY and CDR2 is SMNVEV (reference sequence). The CDR3: CASSPYHRDGETQYF. The CDR3, as DNA: TGTGCCAGCAGTCCGTACCACAGGGACGGGGAGACCCAGTACTTC.

This clone was found once. The chain uses TRBV13 and TRBJ1-6; a weak D match, TRBD1 (6 bases). Germline V gene lookup returns CDR1 PRHDT and CDR2 FYEKMQ (reference sequence). The CDR3 is made up of 13 amino acids. V was cut by 5 bases and J by 7 bases, with 9 bases left in between. The CDR3 loop is CASSAGQNSPLHF. CDR3 bases: TGTGCCAGCAGCGCCGGACAGAATTCACCCCTCCACTTT. Full variable domain (missing parts from reference TRBV13 and TRBJ1-6): AAGVIQSPRHLIKEKRETATLKCYPIPRHDTVYWYQQGPGQDPQFLISFYEKMQSDKGSIPDRFSAQQFSDYHSELNMSSLELGDSALYFCASSAGQNSPLHFGNGTRLTVT.